These 32 T cell receptor beta chains came from one sample sequenced in a study of T cell responses to AZD1222 COVID-19 vaccine. Using immunoSEQ multiplex PCR, the repertoire was profiled, and TCRdb retains in-frame clones only, with some absent. The sample records around 130,000 clones, just under 95% being singletons. The material sequenced was peripheral blood, taken 28 days after the second AZD1222 dose. The receptors originated from an adult who received the AZD1222 COVID-19 vaccine.

V gene TRBV11-2 combines with J gene TRBJ2-5; 12 bases line up with TRBD2. With V trimmed by 7 bases and J by 5 bases, 14 bases remained unmatched. The CDR3 is made up of 17 amino acids. Germline assignment: CDR1 SGHAT and CDR2 FQNNGV. Written as DNA, the CDR3 is TGTGCCAGCACCCAAGGGGCTAGCGGGGGGGCCGGTGAGACCCAGTACTTC. Translating gives CASTQGASGGAGETQYF.

This chain joins TRBV11-2 and TRBJ2-7, with TRBD1 matching over 9 bases. The CDR3 spans 17 residues. Trimming at V came to 2 bases and at J to 4 bases, leaving 12 bases not matched to a gene. The germline V gene has CDR1 SGHAT and CDR2 FQNNGV. The CDR3 loop is CASSLRPGTGGDYEQYF. As DNA, the CDR3 is TGTGCCAGCAGCTTACGTCCCGGAACAGGGGGCGATTACGAGCAGTACTTC.

The V and J genes are TRBV7-2 and TRBJ2-5; 8 bases agree with TRBD2. The germline gives CDR1 SGHTA, CDR2 FQGNSA. CDR3 size: 16 residues. V shed 6 bases and J 4 bases; nucleotides not matched to a gene: 13. The CDR3 is CASSPLGAGASETQYF. The CDR3 nucleotides read TGTGCCAGCAGTCCCTTGGGAGCGGGAGCTTCAGAGACCCAGTACTTC.

The chain is built from TRBV9 and TRBJ2-1, with D hard to call. Germline lookup yields CDR1 SGDLS and CDR2 YYNGEE. V was trimmed by 0 bases and J by 2 bases, leaving 9 bases between them. The CDR3 consists of 15 residues. CDR3 bases: TGTGCCAGCAGCGTAGGGGCTAGTCCCTACAATGAGCAGTTCTTC. Protein: CASSVGASPYNEQFF.

The CDR3 loop reads CASSLKGSGTQYF. CDR3 nucleotide sequence: TGTGCCAGCAGCTTAAAGGGCTCCGGGACCCAGTACTTC. The rearrangement links TRBV7-3 to TRBJ2-5, with no clear D. The CDR3 loop spans 13 amino acids. V was trimmed by 1 base and J by 7 bases, leaving 10 bases between them. The germline gives CDR1 SGHTA, CDR2 FQGTGA.

The chain combines TRBV11-1 with TRBJ2-7, with D possibly called TRBD1 or TRBD2 (6 bases each). The germline V and J ends were trimmed by 5 bases and 7 bases, with 21 bases remaining between them. Germline lookup yields CDR1 SGHAT and CDR2 FQDESV (reference sequence). This CDR3 spans 15 amino acids. The chain's CDR3 is CASSPRGTSILEQYF. The DNA of the CDR3 is TGTGCCAGCAGCCCCCGGGGGACATCGATCTTAGAGCAGTACTTC. Supplemented by reference TRBV11-1 and TRBJ2-7, the full variable domain reads EAEVAQSPRYKITEKSQAVAFWCDPISGHATLYWYRQILGQGPELLVQFQDESVVDDSQLPKDRFSAERLKGVDSTLKIQPAELGDSAMYLCASSPRGTSILEQYFGPGTRLTVT.

This chain joins TRBV30 and TRBJ2-1; 8 positions match TRBD1. The V segment lost 4 bases and the J segment 2 bases; nucleotides outside the gene matches: 10. There are 16 residues in the CDR3. The germline V gene has CDR1 GTSNPN and CDR2 SVGIG (reference sequence). CDR3 nucleotides: TGTGCCTGGACCCCACAGGGGGAGAAAGCCTACAATGAGCAGTTCTTC. As protein: CAWTPQGEKAYNEQFF.

Written as DNA, the CDR3 is TGTGCCTGGAGTGTAGGTAGCGGGGCGTACAATGAGCAGTTCTTC. Translated: CAWSVGSGAYNEQFF. The rearrangement joins TRBV30 to TRBJ2-1; 8 positions agree with TRBD2. Trimming at V came to 0 bases and at J to 4 bases, leaving 5 bases not matched to a gene. Germline loops: CDR1 GTSNPN, CDR2 SVGIG (reference sequence). The CDR3 has 15 residues.

CDR3 region: CASSSGRWQGALPAYGYTF. The CDR3, as DNA: TGTGCCAGCAGTTCCGGGAGGTGGCAGGGGGCCCTACCGGCCTATGGCTACACCTTC. The chain is built from TRBV28 and TRBJ1-2; 8 bases are shared with TRBD1. After removal of 4 bases from V and 4 bases from J, the junction contained 20 bases not matched to a gene. CDR1 and CDR2 from the germline V gene are MDHEN and SYDVKM. The length of the CDR3 is 19 residues.

The chain joins TRBV5-1 to TRBJ1-3; D not resolved. CDR3 length equals 15 residues. Trimming pared 5 bases from V and 0 bases from J, leaving 12 bases between. Germline V gives CDR1 SGHRS, CDR2 YFSETQ. The DNA for the CDR3 is TGCGCCAGCAGTTCCCGGGCGGACTCTGGAAACACCATATATTTT. Translating it yields CASSSRADSGNTIYF. The full variable domain, its missing parts supplied by reference TRBV5-1 and TRBJ1-3, is KAGVTQTPRYLIKTRGQQVTLSCSPISGHRSVSWYQQTPGQGLQFLFEYFSETQRNKGNFPGRFSGRQFSNSRSEMNVSTLELGDSALYLCASSSRADSGNTIYFGEGSWLTVV.

The CDR3 DNA reads TGTGCCAGCAGTTTGTATGATACGCAGTATTTT. This encodes CASSLYDTQYF. J is TRBJ2-3 and V is TRBV12-3 or TRBV12-4; D not resolved. This CDR3 contains 11 residues. Trimming removed 3 bases from V and 6 bases from J, with 4 bases in between.

This clone was counted only a few times. The rearrangement joins TRBV15 to TRBJ1-2; a possible D gene is TRBD1 (5 bases). The CDR3 extends over 15 amino acids. V was shortened by 1 base and J by 2 bases, with 11 bases between the two germline ends. CDR1 and CDR2 from the germline V gene are LNHNV and YYDKDF (reference sequence). CDR3 nucleotide sequence: TGTGCCACCAGCAGAGCGGGCAGGGTAAACTATGGCTACACCTTC. Protein: CATSRAGRVNYGYTF.

The chain couples TRBV6-5 to TRBJ2-5, with TRBD2 as a possible D gene (5 bases). The CDR3 has 16 amino acids. Trimming shortened V by 6 bases and J by 5 bases, and 22 bases separated the two germline ends. Germline CDR1 and CDR2: MNHEY and SVGAGI. CDR3 sequence reads: CASSYGAADRGETQYF. The DNA of the CDR3 is TGTGCCAGCAGCTACGGAGCCGCGGACCGAGGGGAGACCCAGTACTTC.

This chain links TRBV2 with TRBJ2-6; 7 nucleotides match TRBD1. CDR1 and CDR2 (germline): SNHLY, FYNNEI. V lost 7 bases and J lost 0; bases outside the gene matches: 3. The CDR3 covers 15 residues. CDR3 coding DNA: TGTGCCAGCACGGGACAGACCTCTGGGGCCAACGTCCTGACTTTC. This sequence encodes CASTGQTSGANVLTF.

The V and J genes are TRBV18 and TRBJ2-2; no clear D gene. V lost 0 bases to trimming and J lost 4 bases, with 9 bases between them. Germline loops: CDR1 KGHSH, CDR2 LQKENI. The CDR3 consists of 15 residues. The chain's CDR3 is CASSPPGLATGELFF. CDR3 DNA sequence: TGTGCCAGCTCACCACCAGGGTTGGCCACCGGGGAGCTGTTTTTT.

This clone was counted a few times. The chain joins TRBV21-1 to TRBJ1-5. TRBV21-1 is labeled a pseudogene. The CDR3 contains 16 residues. Written as DNA, the CDR3 is TGTGCCAGCAGCAAAGCAGAGGGAGGGCACTATCAGCCCCAGCATTTT. Its translation is CASSKAEGGHYQPQHF.

The J gene is TRBJ2-1, the V gene TRBV29-1, with 7 positions matching TRBD2. CDR1 is SQVTM, CDR2 ANQGSEA, per germline. The CDR3 extends over 11 amino acids. The ends lost 8 bases at V and 9 bases at J; junction bases unmatched: 7. CDR3 loop: CSTRLAGEQFF. CDR3 bases: TGCAGCACGAGACTAGCCGGTGAGCAGTTCTTC.

The chain is built from TRBV4-2 and TRBJ1-3, with 9 positions matching TRBD1. The CDR3 totals 15 residues. V gave up 3 bases and J gave up 8 bases; unmatched junction bases: 8. Germline-derived CDR1 and CDR2 are LGHNA and YNFKEQ. The CDR3 nucleotides read TGTGCCAGCAGCCAGCTTCCGGGACAGGGCGACACCATATATTTT. This codes for CASSQLPGQGDTIYF.

The V and J genes are TRBV5-4 and TRBJ2-2; 7 nucleotides agree with TRBD1. With 3 bases clipped from V and 1 base from J, the junction kept 0 bases outside the gene matches. CDR3 length: 14 amino acids. The germline CDR1 and CDR2 sequences are SGHNT and YYREEE (reference sequence). Here the CDR3 reads CASSWDRNTGELFF. The CDR3 DNA follows: TGTGCCAGCAGCTGGGACAGGAACACCGGGGAGCTGTTTTTT.

The V and J genes are TRBV3-1 (or the pseudogene TRBV3-2) and TRBJ2-3; 7 bases are a match to TRBD1. J was trimmed by 1 base and V by 0 bases; bases with no gene match: 4. This CDR3 is built from 16 residues. CDR1 is LGHDT and CDR2 is YNNKEL in the germline V gene (reference sequence). CDR3: CASSQESGQGTDTQYF. CDR3 coding DNA: TGTGCCAGCAGCCAAGAGTCAGGACAGGGCACAGATACGCAGTATTTT.

The rearrangement links TRBV7-3 to TRBJ1-1, with 8 bases matching TRBD1. Unmatched junction bases numbered 2, after V lost 1 base and J lost 1 base. CDR1 is SGHTA and CDR2 is FQGTGA in the germline V gene. This CDR3 is 15 amino acids long. The CDR3 DNA follows: TGTGCCAGCAGCTTAAGAGGGACAGGGAACACTGAAGCTTTCTTT. Residues: CASSLRGTGNTEAFF.

The chain joins TRBV11-3 to TRBJ1-6; no definite D call. Germline V CDR1 and CDR2: SGHNT, YENEEA. The CDR3 length is 12 residues. Trimming removed 5 bases from V and 12 bases from J, with 11 bases in between. CDR3 sequence: CASSLVRGPLHF. The CDR3 bases are TGTGCCAGCAGCCTCGTCCGGGGACCCCTCCACTTT.

The rearrangement links TRBV27 to TRBJ2-2, with TRBD2 identical over 10 bases. Germline CDR1 is MNHEY and CDR2 is SMNVEV (reference sequence). Germline trimming cut 4 bases from V and 3 bases from J; bases unmatched to any gene: 2. The length of the CDR3 is 15 residues. CDR3 bases: TGTGCCAGCAGTTCTAGCGGGAGTTACACCGGGGAGCTGTTTTTT. This encodes CASSSSGSYTGELFF.

This clone was observed once. The V gene is TRBV7-8, the J gene TRBJ1-5; 7 bases map to TRBD1. Per the germline V gene, CDR1 is SGHVS and CDR2 is FQNEAQ. Trimming cost V 4 bases and J 7 bases; bases outside gene matches: 7. The CDR3 length is 14 residues. CDR3 residues: CASSSTGLQQPQHF. CDR3 nucleotides: TGTGCCAGCAGCTCGACAGGGCTCCAACAGCCCCAGCATTTT.

This sequence joins TRBV7-8 and TRBJ2-1, with TRBD2 as a possible D gene (6 bases). The CDR3 consists of 17 residues. Trimming pared 6 bases from V and 2 bases from J, leaving 20 bases between. Germline assignment: CDR1 SGHVS and CDR2 FQNEAQ. CDR3 residues: CASSPTGGRQAYNEQFF. Here the CDR3 DNA reads TGTGCCAGCAGTCCCACTGGGGGGAGGCAAGCCTACAATGAGCAGTTCTTC. Full variable domain (outside the CDR3, taken from reference TRBV7-8 and TRBJ2-1): GAGVSQSPRYKVAKRGQDVALRCDPISGHVSLFWYQQALGQGPEFLTYFQNEAQLDKSGLPSDRFFAERPEGSVSTLKIQRTQQEDSAVYLCASSPTGGRQAYNEQFFGPGTRLTVL.

The chain links TRBV19 to TRBJ1-6, with 9 bases aligning to TRBD1. J gave up 7 bases and V 6 bases, and 10 bases lay outside the gene matches. This CDR3 is 16 amino acids long. From germline, CDR1 is LNHDA and CDR2 SQIVND (reference sequence). The CDR3 DNA follows: TGTGCCAGTAGACAACAGGGGGCGCGAGGAAATTCACCCCTCCACTTT. Its translation is CASRQQGARGNSPLHF. Using reference TRBV19 and TRBJ1-6 for the parts outside the CDR3, the full variable domain is DGGITQSPKYLFRKEGQNVTLSCEQNLNHDAMYWYRQDPGQGLRLIYYSQIVNDFQKGDIAEGYSVSREKKESFPLTVTSAQKNPTAFYLCASRQQGARGNSPLHFGNGTRLTVT.

This clone came up once. The genes are TRBV3-1 (or the pseudogene TRBV3-2) and TRBJ2-3; 7 nucleotides match TRBD2. This CDR3 is built from 14 residues. Germline trimming cut 4 bases from V and 7 bases from J; bases unmatched to any gene: 8. CDR1 and CDR2 (germline): LGHDT, YNNKEL (reference sequence). The CDR3 DNA is TGTGCCAGCAGCCCTCCGGGGGGTGGATATACGCAGTATTTT. This translates into CASSPPGGGYTQYF.

The CDR3 sequence: CASSLGHTGGLYGYTF. CDR3 coding DNA: TGTGCCAGCAGCTTGGGACATACAGGGGGCCTCTATGGCTACACCTTC. The J gene is TRBJ1-2, the V gene TRBV5-4; 9 nucleotides line up with TRBD1. Germline assignment: CDR1 SGHNT and CDR2 YYREEE (reference sequence). The V segment lost 0 bases and the J segment 4 bases; nucleotides outside the gene matches: 7. The CDR3 runs 16 residues.

The rearrangement uses TRBV7-2 and TRBJ1-3; 8 bases map to TRBD1. The J segment lost 7 bases and the V segment lost 6 bases, leaving 5 bases of the junction unmatched. Germline loops: CDR1 SGHTA, CDR2 FQGNSA. The CDR3 runs to 13 residues. The CDR3 DNA sequence: TGTGCCAGCAGTTTCGACAGGGGTAACACCATATATTTT. It codes for CASSFDRGNTIYF.

The V call is TRBV6-2 or TRBV6-3, the J call TRBJ2-6; the D is unclear. Germline V CDR1 and CDR2: MNHEY, SVGEGT. CDR3 length equals 15 residues. Trimming removed 4 bases from V and 2 bases from J, with 9 bases in between. In DNA form, the CDR3 reads TGTGCCAGCAGTTGGGATGGGACTGGGGCCAACGTCCTGACTTTC. Translated: CASSWDGTGANVLTF.

The CDR3 reads CASSPTGSEQFF. CDR3 coding DNA: TGTGCCAGCAGTCCCACAGGGAGTGAGCAGTTCTTC. The chain uses TRBV6-2 or TRBV6-3 and TRBJ2-1, with a possible D match to TRBD1 (6 bases). Trimming took 5 bases from V and 9 from J, leaving 11 bases between them. Germline values: CDR1 MNHEY, CDR2 SVGEGT. This CDR3 has 12 amino acids.

The chain links TRBV7-3 to TRBJ2-3, with D tentatively TRBD2 (6 bases). CDR3 length: 18 amino acids. Trimming cost V 2 bases and J 4 bases, with 22 bases left between them. Per the germline V gene, CDR1 is SGHTA and CDR2 is FQGTGA. CDR3 protein: CASSLRGIAGLVADTQYF. The CDR3 DNA sequence: TGTGCCAGCAGCTTACGAGGGATTGCGGGGTTAGTTGCAGATACGCAGTATTTT. The full variable domain, rest sourced from reference TRBV7-3 and TRBJ2-3, is GAGVSQTPSNKVTEKGKYVELRCDPISGHTALYWYRQSLGQGPEFLIYFQGTGAADDSGLPNDRFFAVRPEGSVSTLKIQRTERGDSAVYLCASSLRGIAGLVADTQYFGPGTRLTVL.